These 16 T cell receptor beta chains were sequenced from one sample in a study of CD8+CD57+ T cells in acquired aplastic anemia. Sequencing was done on patients that had shown CD8+CD57+ cell expansion by flow cytometry. For CDR3 and TCR beta VDJ profiling, genomic DNA was the template used. TCRdb re-called the reads with MiXCR, one entry per CDR3 protein. The table shows about 160,000 distinct CDR3 sequences, with roughly 50% occurring only once. The sample was sorted CD4+, CD8+, or CD8+CD57+ T cells (not recorded which) from PBMCs. Receptor source: a human donor with aplastic anemia.

Worth noting for this clonotype: The germline gene is not matched at one end of the junction; a read error may be the cause. The genes are TRBV7-8 and TRBJ2-7; D ambiguous. The CDR3 contains 14 residues. Germline values: CDR1 SGHVS, CDR2 FQNEAQ. The CDR3 region is CATSRDRQSYEQYF. The CDR3 DNA is TGTGCCACCAGCAGAGATCGGCAGAGCTACGAGCAGTACTTC.

The rearrangement uses TRBV24-1 and TRBJ1-5; 7 nucleotides align to TRBD1. This CDR3 has 15 amino acids. J lost 4 bases, V lost 5 bases, and 7 bases had no gene match. The germline gives CDR1 KGHDR, CDR2 SFDVKD. The CDR3 DNA reads TGTGCCACCAGTGCTGAGACAGGGTCTAATCAGCCCCAGCATTTT. Its translation is CATSAETGSNQPQHF.

This clonotype has at least ten counts. The rearrangement uses TRBV5-1 and TRBJ2-2; TRBD2 matches 12 bases. J lost 4 bases, V lost 4 bases, and 5 bases had no gene match. CDR3 length equals 16 residues. Germline V gene lookup returns CDR1 SGHRS and CDR2 YFSETQ. The CDR3 is CASSTLLAGGTGELFF. The CDR3 DNA sequence: TGCGCCAGCAGCACCTTACTAGCGGGGGGCACCGGGGAGCTGTTTTTT.

This clonotype showed up just a few times. V and J are TRBV19 and TRBJ1-6, with 11 bases that match TRBD1. Germline CDR1 LNHDA, CDR2 SQIVND (reference sequence). V lost 5 bases and J lost 5; bases outside the gene matches: 5. This CDR3 region has 16 residues. DNA of the CDR3: TGTGCCAGTAGTCCCGGACAGGGGGCCAATAATTCACCCCTCCACTTT. This translates into CASSPGQGANNSPLHF.

As concerns this clonotype: Germline and junction disagree at one end, which may indicate a read error. The chain joins TRBV6-1 to TRBJ1-1, with D perhaps TRBD1 (5 bases). This CDR3 contains 13 residues. Germline-derived CDR1 and CDR2 are MNHNS and SASEGT. The chain's CDR3 is CASKPPWGTEASF. CDR3 bases: TGTGCCAGCAAACCCCCGTGGGGCACTGAAGCTTCCTTT.

This clonotype was seen ten or more times. This chain connects TRBV7-6 to TRBJ2-1, with D perhaps matching TRBD2 (5 bases). CDR3 length equals 16 residues. Between the trimmed V and J ends, which lost 1 base and 7 bases, there was a span of 17 bases. Germline-derived CDR1 and CDR2 are SGHVS and FNYEAQ. DNA for the CDR3: TGTGCCAGCAGCTTAGGACCTCTTGTCAGGACTAATGAGCAGTTCTTC. Translation gives CASSLGPLVRTNEQFF.

Points on this clonotype: At one end, the junction sequence differs from germline, possibly due to a read error. This sequence joins TRBV6-2 or TRBV6-3 and TRBJ2-2; 8 nucleotides agree with TRBD2. The CDR3 runs to 15 residues. From germline, CDR1 is MNHEY and CDR2 SVGEGT. The DNA for the CDR3 is TGTGCCAGTGGCGGGTCTAGCGGGTTCACCGGGAAGCTGTTTTTT. Amino acid sequence: CASGGSSGFTGKLFF.

This clonotype was counted a few times. A much more abundant neighbour one base away suggests this may be a read error. The V gene is TRBV9, the J gene TRBJ1-2; D might be TRBD1 (6 bases). CDR3 length: 15 residues. Germline CDR1 and CDR2: SGDLS and YYNGEE. In DNA, the CDR3 is TGTGCCAGCAGCGTATCTGGACAGTCAAACTATGGCTGCACCTTC. Translating gives CASSVSGQSNYGCTF.

This clonotype was picked up one time. The chain links TRBV6-5 to TRBJ1-5; TRBD1 aligns across 7 bases. CDR3 size: 14 residues. Germline CDR1 is MNHEY and CDR2 is SVGAGI. V gave up 3 bases and J gave up 4 bases; unmatched junction bases: 3. CDR3 sequence reads: CASSYSTGNQPQHF. The CDR3 DNA reads TGTGCCAGCAGTTATTCGACAGGGAATCAGCCCCAGCATTTT.

This clonotype was counted once. Since a much larger clone is just one base distant, this may be a read error. CDR3 loop: CASSEAGSSYQPQHF. The CDR3 coding sequence is TGTGCCAGCAGTGAGGCAGGGAGCTCTTATCAGCCCCAGCATTTT. V gene TRBV6-1 combines with J gene TRBJ1-5; D is possibly TRBD1 (5 bases). V was shortened by 3 bases and J by 5 bases, with 14 bases between the two germline ends. This CDR3 region has 15 residues. Germline loops: CDR1 MNHNS, CDR2 SASEGT.

V is TRBV5-1 and J is TRBJ2-7; 9 bases agree with TRBD1. The length of the CDR3 is 15 residues. Germline V gene sequence: CDR1 SGHRS, CDR2 YFSETQ. V lost 1 base, J lost 6 bases, and 8 bases stayed unmatched. CDR3 loop: CASSLWTGASREQYF. DNA for the CDR3: TGCGCCAGCAGCTTGTGGACAGGGGCTTCTCGCGAGCAGTACTTC. Together with reference TRBV5-1 and TRBJ2-7, the CDR3 gives the full variable domain: KAGVTQTPRYLIKTRGQQVTLSCSPISGHRSVSWYQQTPGQGLQFLFEYFSETQRNKGNFPGRFSGRQFSNSRSEMNVSTLELGDSALYLCASSLWTGASREQYFGPGTRLTVT.

This clonotype came up many times. The genes are TRBV2 and TRBJ2-5; TRBD2 might be the D (5 bases). The CDR3 is 15 amino acids. Germline lookup yields CDR1 SNHLY and CDR2 FYNNEI. V shed 7 bases and J shed 5 bases, with 20 bases lying between them. The CDR3 region is CASTARSGDRETQYF. CDR3 DNA sequence: TGTGCCAGCACGGCAAGATCCGGGGATCGTGAGACCCAGTACTTC.

The sample holds many counts of this clonotype. The rearrangement uses TRBV7-9 and TRBJ1-1, with a tentative D call TRBD1 (5 bases). There are 13 residues in the CDR3. Germline V gene data show CDR1 as SEHNR and CDR2 as FQNEAQ (reference sequence). V was cut by 2 bases and J by 3 bases, with 7 bases left in between. DNA for the CDR3: TGTGCCAGCAGCTTAATCAGGGACACTGAAGCTTTCTTT. It is translated as CASSLIRDTEAFF.

This clonotype was seen ten or more times. V and J are TRBV10-3 and TRBJ2-5; TRBD1 aligns across 10 bases. Trimming cost V 6 bases and J 4 bases; bases outside gene matches: 8. CDR3 size: 15 residues. In germline, CDR1 is ENHRY, CDR2 SYGVKD. This CDR3 reads CAISPGTGVRETQYF. Here the CDR3 DNA reads TGTGCCATCAGCCCCGGGACAGGGGTTCGAGAGACCCAGTACTTC.

The J gene is TRBJ2-3, the V gene TRBV7-8; D is ambiguous. The V end lost 6 bases, the J end lost 8 bases, and 21 bases lay between the germline ends. The germline V gene encodes CDR1 SGHVS and CDR2 FQNEAQ. The CDR3 runs to 15 residues. The CDR3 bases are TGTGCCAGCAGTCCGTGGCAGAGCACAGATGGTACGCAGTATTTT. This sequence encodes CASSPWQSTDGTQYF. The full variable domain, in which reference TRBV7-8 and TRBJ2-3 provide the parts outside the CDR3, is GAGVSQSPRYKVAKRGQDVALRCDPISGHVSLFWYQQALGQGPEFLTYFQNEAQLDKSGLPSDRFFAERPEGSVSTLKIQRTQQEDSAVYLCASSPWQSTDGTQYFGPGTRLTVL.

V usage is TRBV7-6 and J usage is TRBJ2-5; D possibly matches TRBD1 or TRBD2 (5 bases each). V dropped 1 base and J dropped 7 bases, with 19 bases sitting between them. The CDR3 totals 16 residues. Germline lookup yields CDR1 SGHVS and CDR2 FNYEAQ. CDR3 in amino acids: CASSLEGRTTIATQYF. The CDR3 coding sequence is TGTGCCAGCAGCTTAGAGGGACGAACGACAATCGCGACCCAGTACTTC.